These T cell receptor beta chains were read from a single sample in a study of shared clonotypes between healthy human individuals. The repertoire was sequenced with immunoSEQ multiplex PCR; TCRdb's copy has only in-frame clones and lacks some. In the table there are roughly 2.5 million clones, 90% to 95% of which are singletons. The sample comprised naive CD4+ T cells sorted from blood. The receptors here all came from a young man in good health. CDR3s include the opening cysteine and the closing phenylalanine or tryptophan. The D gene is left open where the match is weak. Clone size appears in some rows only: once, few, many, or a class for an expanded clone.

v_call: TRBV28; clone_size: .; d_call: TRBD1; j_call: TRBJ1-5; cdr3_nt: TGTGCCAGCAGTTTCGCCGGGACAGAACTCAATCAGCCCCAGCATTTT; cdr3_aa: CASSFAGTELNQPQHF
v_call: TRBV10-3; clone_size: .; d_call: TRBD2; j_call: TRBJ2-7; cdr3_nt: TGTGCCATCAGTGCGGGGGGTCAAAGCTCCTACGAGCAGTACTTC; cdr3_aa: CAISAGGQSSYEQYF
v_call: TRBV5-6; clone_size: .; d_call: TRBD1; j_call: TRBJ1-6; cdr3_nt: TGTGCCAGCAGCCCCCGCACTATGGGGACAGGTTATTCACCCCTCCACTTT; cdr3_aa: CASSPRTMGTGYSPLHF
v_call: TRBV30; clone_size: .; d_call: .; j_call: TRBJ1-4; cdr3_nt: TGTGCCTGGAGTGTACAGGGAGGTGGTGAAAAACTGTTTTTT; cdr3_aa: CAWSVQGGGEKLFF
v_call: TRBV5-1; clone_size: .; d_call: .; j_call: TRBJ1-4; cdr3_nt: TGCGCCAGCAGCTTTGGACGGCAAACTAATGAAAAACTGTTTTTT; cdr3_aa: CASSFGRQTNEKLFF
v_call: TRBV19; clone_size: .; d_call: .; j_call: TRBJ1-2; cdr3_nt: TGTGCCAGTAGTATATATAGGGAACGGGGGCGCGACAATGGCTACACCTTC; cdr3_aa: CASSIYRERGRDNGYTF
v_call: TRBV7-2; clone_size: .; d_call: .; j_call: TRBJ2-3; cdr3_nt: TGTGCCAGCAGCTTAGCCGGGGCAGGAACAGATACGCAGTATTTT; cdr3_aa: CASSLAGAGTDTQYF
v_call: TRBV7-9; clone_size: once; d_call: .; j_call: TRBJ2-5; cdr3_nt: TGTGCCAGCAGCCGTAGACACCAAGAGACCCAGTACTTC; cdr3_aa: CASSRRHQETQYF
v_call: TRBV7-2; clone_size: .; d_call: TRBD2; j_call: TRBJ2-7; cdr3_nt: TGTGCCAGCAGCTTAGGGGGCCTAGCGGGATTATACGAGCAGTACTTC; cdr3_aa: CASSLGGLAGLYEQYF
v_call: TRBV25-1; clone_size: .; d_call: TRBD2; j_call: TRBJ2-7; cdr3_nt: TGTGCCAGCAGTGAATCTGGAGCGGGGGAGGACGAGCAGTACTTC; cdr3_aa: CASSESGAGEDEQYF
v_call: TRBV7-3; clone_size: .; d_call: .; j_call: TRBJ2-7; cdr3_nt: TGTGCCAGCAGCTTAATGGGGGGTCCGGTTATCGAGCAGTACTTC; cdr3_aa: CASSLMGGPVIEQYF
v_call: TRBV6-5; clone_size: .; d_call: TRBD1; j_call: TRBJ2-7; cdr3_nt: TGTGCCATACGGGACAGGGTATCCTACGAGCAGTACTTC; cdr3_aa: CAIRDRVSYEQYF
v_call: TRBV6-1; clone_size: .; d_call: .; j_call: TRBJ1-5; cdr3_nt: TGTGCCAGCAGTGTTAAAGGGAGCAATCAGCCCCAGCATTTT; cdr3_aa: CASSVKGSNQPQHF
v_call: TRBV11-2; clone_size: .; d_call: TRBD1; j_call: TRBJ2-2; cdr3_nt: TGTGCCAGCAGTAATCCCCCCGGGACAGGGAGCAACACCGGGGAGCTGTTTTTT; cdr3_aa: CASSNPPGTGSNTGELFF
v_call: TRBV29-1; clone_size: .; d_call: .; j_call: TRBJ1-1; cdr3_nt: TGCAGCGTAGTGATCCAGCTGAACACTGAAGCTTTCTTT; cdr3_aa: CSVVIQLNTEAFF
v_call: TRBV6-5; clone_size: .; d_call: .; j_call: TRBJ1-4; cdr3_nt: TGTGCCACCTCCCGGGGGTATACTGAAAAACTGTTTTTT; cdr3_aa: CATSRGYTEKLFF
v_call: TRBV7-8; clone_size: .; d_call: .; j_call: TRBJ2-1; cdr3_nt: TGTGCCAGCAGCTTAGGACAGACAAGGTCCTACAATGAGCAGTTCTTC; cdr3_aa: CASSLGQTRSYNEQFF
v_call: TRBV15; clone_size: .; d_call: TRBD1; j_call: TRBJ1-1; cdr3_nt: TGTGCCACTCGGGCCACGACCCGGGACAGGGGGATGAACACTGAAGCTTTCTTT; cdr3_aa: CATRATTRDRGMNTEAFF
v_call: TRBV11-3; clone_size: .; d_call: TRBD2; j_call: TRBJ2-1; cdr3_nt: TGTGCCAGCAGCTCTTATACTAGCGGGAGCCTCAATGAGCAGTTCTTC; cdr3_aa: CASSSYTSGSLNEQFF
v_call: TRBV5-1; clone_size: few; d_call: TRBD2; j_call: TRBJ2-2; cdr3_nt: TGCGCCAGCAGACTAGCGGAGAACACCGGGGAGCTGTTTTTT; cdr3_aa: CASRLAENTGELFF
v_call: TRBV10-3; clone_size: .; d_call: .; j_call: TRBJ1-5; cdr3_nt: TGTGCCATCAGTGAGGGGGGGCCTCAGCCCCAGCATTTT; cdr3_aa: CAISEGGPQPQHF
v_call: TRBV15; clone_size: .; d_call: .; j_call: TRBJ1-6; cdr3_nt: TGTGCCACCAGCCTATACAATTCACCCCTCCACTTT; cdr3_aa: CATSLYNSPLHF
v_call: TRBV11-1; clone_size: .; d_call: .; j_call: TRBJ1-5; cdr3_nt: TGTGCCAGCAGCTTAGAAGGGATGAACCAGCCCCAGCATTTT; cdr3_aa: CASSLEGMNQPQHF
v_call: TRBV2; clone_size: .; d_call: TRBD2; j_call: TRBJ2-5; cdr3_nt: TGTGCCAGCAGTGTGGAACTAGCGGGGCCCCAGTACTTC; cdr3_aa: CASSVELAGPQYF
v_call: TRBV6-1; clone_size: .; d_call: .; j_call: TRBJ2-7; cdr3_nt: TGTGCCAGCAGTGAGCGGGCAGGGGGGGCCTACGAGCAGTACTTC; cdr3_aa: CASSERAGGAYEQYF
v_call: TRBV4-3; clone_size: .; d_call: .; j_call: TRBJ2-1; cdr3_nt: TGCGCCAGCAGCCAAGATGGGTTAAGCAATGAGCAGTTCTTC; cdr3_aa: CASSQDGLSNEQFF
v_call: TRBV19; clone_size: once; d_call: TRBD1; j_call: TRBJ1-5; cdr3_nt: TGTGCCAGTAGTCAACAGGGGGTGGGCAATCAGCCCCAGCATTTT; cdr3_aa: CASSQQGVGNQPQHF
v_call: TRBV29-1; clone_size: .; d_call: .; j_call: TRBJ2-5; cdr3_nt: TGCAGCGTTGGGGCAGGGGCCCAGTACTTC; cdr3_aa: CSVGAGAQYF
v_call: TRBV19; clone_size: .; d_call: .; j_call: TRBJ1-1; cdr3_nt: TGTGCCAGTAGAGACTCCGGGACCCCTCCGACCGAAGCTTTCTTT; cdr3_aa: CASRDSGTPPTEAFF
v_call: TRBV11-3; clone_size: .; d_call: .; j_call: TRBJ2-1; cdr3_nt: TGTGCCAGCAGCTCCCCGAAGGGTGAGCAGTTCTTC; cdr3_aa: CASSSPKGEQFF
v_call: TRBV9; clone_size: .; d_call: .; j_call: TRBJ2-3; cdr3_nt: TGTGCCAGCAGCGGAGAGAGCCCTACGCAGTATTTT; cdr3_aa: CASSGESPTQYF
v_call: TRBV18; clone_size: .; d_call: .; j_call: TRBJ2-1; cdr3_nt: TGTGCCAGCTCACCACCCGAAATCAATGAGCAGTTCTTC; cdr3_aa: CASSPPEINEQFF